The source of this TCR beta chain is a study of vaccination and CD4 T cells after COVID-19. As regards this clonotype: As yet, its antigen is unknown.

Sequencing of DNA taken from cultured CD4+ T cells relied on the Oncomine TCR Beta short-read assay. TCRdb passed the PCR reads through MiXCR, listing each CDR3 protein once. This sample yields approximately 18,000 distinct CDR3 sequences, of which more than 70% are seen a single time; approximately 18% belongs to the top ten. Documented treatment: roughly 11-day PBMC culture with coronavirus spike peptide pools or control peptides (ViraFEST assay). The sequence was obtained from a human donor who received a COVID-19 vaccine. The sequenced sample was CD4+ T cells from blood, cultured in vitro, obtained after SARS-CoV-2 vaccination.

CDR3 DNA sequence: TGCGCCAGCAGCGAAACGACAGGGGGCTATGGCTACACCTTC. The encoded protein is CASSETTGGYGYTF. The chain couples TRBV5-1 to TRBJ1-2; 9 bases are shared with TRBD1. This CDR3 has 14 amino acids. From germline, CDR1 is SGHRS and CDR2 YFSETQ. V was pared by 4 bases and J by 4 bases, with 5 bases of the junction left unmatched.